A selection of T cell receptor beta chains follows, all from one sample in a study of blood T cell repertoires in COVID-19. TCRdb's table, derived via immunoSEQ multiplex PCR, lists solely in-frame clones and lacks some. This table has 120,000 or so clones, 70% to 90% appearing once. The sample was peripheral blood. These receptors were collected from a man aged 45-65 years with acute or convalescent COVID-19. Both conserved end residues are part of each CDR3. D genes are given only for firm matches. A row's size may be missing; if present it is once, few, many or a size class.

clone size,V gene,D gene,J gene,CDR3 protein,CDR3 DNA
-,TRBV6-5,TRBD1,TRBJ2-5,CASSYGRGLETQYF,TGTGCCAGCAGTTACGGTAGGGGGCTTGAGACCCAGTACTTC
-,TRBV5-1,-,TRBJ2-2,CASSSSAGELFF,TGCGCCAGCAGCTCTAGCGCCGGGGAGCTGTTTTTT
-,TRBV5-1,TRBD1,TRBJ2-3,CASSPWDREIDTQYF,TGCGCCAGCAGCCCCTGGGACAGGGAGATAGATACGCAGTATTTT
-,TRBV10-3,TRBD2,TRBJ2-1,CAISDPGTSGWGNEQFF,TGTGCCATCAGTGACCCGGGGACTAGCGGATGGGGGAATGAGCAGTTCTTC
-,TRBV5-4,TRBD1,TRBJ2-1,CASSLGDSNEQFF,TGTGCCAGCAGCTTGGGGGACAGCAATGAGCAGTTCTTC
-,TRBV5-4,TRBD1,TRBJ1-3,CASSSGQGQGNTIYF,TGTGCCAGCAGCTCCGGACAGGGGCAAGGAAACACCATATATTTT
-,TRBV10-1,TRBD1,TRBJ1-2,CASSEAEGQYGYTF,TGCGCCAGCAGTGAGGCCGAGGGACAGTATGGCTACACCTTC
once,TRBV19,-,TRBJ1-2,CASSTEGDGYTF,TGTGCCAGTAGCACCGAAGGGGATGGCTACACCTTC
-,TRBV27,-,TRBJ1-5,CASRAAYSNQPQHF,TGTGCCAGCAGGGCGGCCTATAGCAATCAGCCCCAGCATTTT
-,TRBV19,-,TRBJ1-3,CASSPWGKGTGNTIYF,TGTGCCAGTAGTCCCTGGGGCAAGGGGACTGGAAACACCATATATTTT
-,TRBV18,-,TRBJ1-1,CASSRGSMNTEAFF,TGTGCCAGCTCCCGGGGATCCATGAACACTGAAGCTTTCTTT
-,TRBV6-5,TRBD2,TRBJ2-2,CASRGLAGVAGELFF,TGTGCCAGCCGGGGGCTAGCGGGAGTGGCCGGGGAGCTGTTTTTT
-,TRBV24-1,-,TRBJ2-7,CATSDLSIAVAYEQYF,TGTGCCACCAGTGATTTGTCGATAGCGGTGGCCTACGAGCAGTACTTC
-,TRBV2,TRBD1,TRBJ1-2,CASSGWDSIYGYTF,TGTGCCAGCAGTGGATGGGACAGCATCTATGGCTACACCTTC
-,TRBV10-3,-,TRBJ2-7,CAISESPGISYEQYF,TGTGCCATCAGTGAGTCTCCCGGGATCTCCTACGAGCAGTACTTC
-,TRBV6-2/TRBV6-3,-,TRBJ2-2,CASSSNLLQGSNTGELFF,TGTGCCAGCAGTTCTAACCTTCTACAGGGATCAAACACCGGGGAGCTGTTTTTT
once,TRBV11-3,TRBD2,TRBJ2-2,CASSPGTSSNTGELFF,TGTGCCAGCAGCCCCGGGACTAGCTCGAACACCGGGGAGCTGTTTTTT
-,TRBV7-8,TRBD1,TRBJ1-2,CASSLISGTGIGYGYTF,TGTGCCAGCAGCTTAATATCGGGGACAGGGATCGGCTATGGCTACACCTTC
-,TRBV4-3,-,TRBJ1-1,CASSQGVATNTEAFF,TGCGCCAGCAGCCAAGGTGTAGCGACGAACACTGAAGCTTTCTTT
-,TRBV28,TRBD1,TRBJ1-4,CASSYAGGNEKLFF,TGTGCCAGCAGCTACGCAGGGGGAAATGAAAAACTGTTTTTT
-,TRBV2,TRBD1,TRBJ1-6,CASSPRGLGSPLHF,TGTGCCAGCAGTCCCAGGGGGCTCGGTTCACCCCTCCACTTT
-,TRBV15,TRBD2,TRBJ2-7,CATSRDLRLAGYEQYF,TGTGCCACCAGCAGAGATCTACGCCTAGCGGGATACGAGCAGTACTTC
-,TRBV5-6,TRBD1,TRBJ1-2,CASKTGAGYGYTF,TGTGCCAGCAAAACAGGGGCGGGCTATGGCTACACCTTC
few,TRBV21-1,-,TRBJ2-6,CASSPRNWTATDSGANVLTF,TGTGCCAGCAGCCCCCGCAATTGGACAGCTACGGACTCTGGGGCCAACGTCCTGACTTTC
-,TRBV11-3,TRBD1,TRBJ2-3,CASSPPRVQGKTDTQYF,TGTGCCAGCAGCCCCCCGAGGGTACAGGGGAAGACAGATACGCAGTATTTT
-,TRBV28,-,TRBJ1-2,CASSIPGTPYGYTF,TGTGCCAGCAGTATCCCCGGGACACCCTATGGCTACACCTTC
-,TRBV11-3,TRBD2,TRBJ2-1,CASSPTSGRAYNEQFF,TGTGCCAGCAGTCCGACTAGCGGGAGGGCCTACAATGAGCAGTTCTTC
once,TRBV6-5,-,TRBJ2-5,CASSSVQGSETQYF,TGTGCCAGCAGTTCTGTTCAGGGTTCGGAGACCCAGTACTTC
-,TRBV5-1,TRBD1,TRBJ1-2,CASSLAGQMSGGYTF,TGCGCCAGCAGCTTGGCGGGACAGATGTCTGGTGGCTACACCTTC
-,TRBV6-5,TRBD2,TRBJ2-7,CASSPAASGKYEQYF,TGTGCCAGCAGCCCCGCGGCTAGCGGGAAGTACGAGCAGTACTTC
few,TRBV6-1,-,TRBJ1-5,CASSRQWGNQPQHF,TGTGCCAGCAGCCGACAGTGGGGCAATCAGCCCCAGCATTTT
-,TRBV5-4,TRBD1,TRBJ1-6,CASSYDRVPPLHF,TGTGCCAGCAGCTACGACAGGGTCCCACCCCTCCACTTT
-,TRBV11-2,-,TRBJ1-1,CASSLVRGGTEAFF,TGTGCCAGCAGCTTAGTTCGGGGGGGCACTGAAGCTTTCTTT
-,TRBV7-8,TRBD1,TRBJ1-1,CASSPRLDRVYTEAFF,TGTGCCAGCAGCCCACGCTTGGACAGGGTGTACACTGAAGCTTTCTTT
-,TRBV19,TRBD1,TRBJ2-7,CASTAGTGAYEQYF,TGTGCCAGTACCGCCGGGACAGGGGCCTACGAGCAGTACTTC
-,TRBV19,-,TRBJ2-7,CASSISSATYEQYF,TGTGCCAGTAGTATTTCGTCTGCCACTTACGAGCAGTACTTC
-,TRBV7-8,-,TRBJ1-1,CASSLEGRATEAFF,TGTGCCAGCAGCTTAGAGGGCAGGGCCACTGAAGCTTTCTTT
-,TRBV27,TRBD1,TRBJ1-1,CASSFGQGKYKNTEAFF,TGTGCCAGCAGTTTCGGACAGGGGAAGTATAAGAACACTGAAGCTTTCTTT
-,TRBV27,-,TRBJ2-7,CASRRGRAEQYF,TGTGCCAGCAGACGGGGTAGGGCCGAGCAGTACTTC
-,TRBV7-2,-,TRBJ2-1,CASSSFNEQFF,TGTGCCAGCAGCTCCTTCAATGAGCAGTTCTTC
-,TRBV5-1,-,TRBJ2-2,CASSQRNREYGNTGELFF,TGCGCCAGCAGCCAACGGAACAGAGAATATGGAAACACCGGGGAGCTGTTTTTT
once,TRBV6-5,TRBD2,TRBJ2-7,CASSYKGGVEQYF,TGTGCCAGCAGTTATAAGGGAGGGGTCGAGCAGTACTTC
-,TRBV19,-,TRBJ1-1,CASSTPGERNTEAFF,TGTGCCAGTAGTACTCCGGGAGAGAGGAACACTGAAGCTTTCTTT
once,TRBV6-5,TRBD1,TRBJ1-2,CASLRAGQGTYGYTF,TGTGCCAGCCTCCGGGCGGGACAGGGGACCTATGGCTACACCTTC